This T cell receptor beta chain comes out of a study of Ad26.COV2.S vaccination and SARS-CoV-2 variants. Overall study context: Doses of Ad26.COV2.S were injected into muscle once or twice, 56 days apart.

Assay: immunoSEQ multiplex PCR; the TCRdb copy retains only in-frame clones and omits some. This table has about 460,000 clones, about 89% appearing once. Treatment denoted: some 20 received Ad26.COV2.S at low or high dose, single or two shots; five or six received placebo; per-sample allocation not given. Collection of samples fell on day 63 after the first vaccine or placebo injection. Vaccination used an Ad26 vector expressing Wuhan-strain SARS-CoV-2 spike. This clone was seen many times. This CDR3 contains 15 residues. Germline V gene sequence: CDR1 MNHNS, CDR2 SASEGT. The V and J ends lost 2 bases and 0 bases respectively, with 5 bases between them.

The V and J genes are TRBV6-1 and TRBJ2-6, with unresolved D. The TCR was taken from a person between 18 and 59 years old who received the Ad26.COV2.S COVID-19 vaccine or a placebo. The sequences come from peripheral blood, collected in a trial of Ad26.COV2.S vaccine versus placebo. In nucleotides, the CDR3 is TGTGCCAGCAGTGAAAAAAGCTCTGGGGCCAACGTCCTGACTTTC. Protein sequence: CASSEKSSGANVLTF.